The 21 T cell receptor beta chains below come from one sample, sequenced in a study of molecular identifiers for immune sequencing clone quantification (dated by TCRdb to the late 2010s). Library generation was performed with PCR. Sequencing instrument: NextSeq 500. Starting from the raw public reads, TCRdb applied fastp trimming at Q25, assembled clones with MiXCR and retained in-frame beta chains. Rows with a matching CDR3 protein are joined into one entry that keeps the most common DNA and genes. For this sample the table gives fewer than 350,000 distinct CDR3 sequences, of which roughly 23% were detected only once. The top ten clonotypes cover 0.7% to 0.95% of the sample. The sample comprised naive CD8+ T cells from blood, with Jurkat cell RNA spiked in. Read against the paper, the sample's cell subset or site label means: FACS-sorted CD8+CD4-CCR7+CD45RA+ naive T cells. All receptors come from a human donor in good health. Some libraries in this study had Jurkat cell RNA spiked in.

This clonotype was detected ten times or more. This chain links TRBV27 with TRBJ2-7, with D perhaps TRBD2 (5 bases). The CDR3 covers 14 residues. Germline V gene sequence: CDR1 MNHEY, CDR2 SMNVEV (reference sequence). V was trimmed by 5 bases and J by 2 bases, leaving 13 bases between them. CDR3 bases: TGTGCCAGCAGTCCCTACAGCGGTACCTACGAGCAGTACTTC. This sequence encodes CASSPYSGTYEQYF.

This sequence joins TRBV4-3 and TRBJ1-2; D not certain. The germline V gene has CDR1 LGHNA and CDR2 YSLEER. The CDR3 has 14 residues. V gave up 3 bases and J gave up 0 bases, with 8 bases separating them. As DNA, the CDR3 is TGCGCCAGCAGCCACGGTTTAGCTAACTATGGCTACACCTTC. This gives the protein CASSHGLANYGYTF.

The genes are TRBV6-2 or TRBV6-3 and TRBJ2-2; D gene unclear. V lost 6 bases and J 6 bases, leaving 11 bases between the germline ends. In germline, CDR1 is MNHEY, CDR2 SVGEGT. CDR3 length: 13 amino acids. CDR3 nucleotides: TGTGCCAGCAGAATTACACCTCCCGGGGAGCTGTTTTTT. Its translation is CASRITPPGELFF.

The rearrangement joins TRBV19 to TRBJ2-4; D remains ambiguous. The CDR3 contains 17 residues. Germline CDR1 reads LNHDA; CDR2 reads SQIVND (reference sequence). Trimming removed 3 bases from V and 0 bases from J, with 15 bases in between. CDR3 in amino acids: CASSMFQELLAKNIQYF. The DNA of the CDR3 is TGTGCCAGTAGTATGTTCCAGGAGTTACTAGCCAAAAACATTCAGTACTTC.

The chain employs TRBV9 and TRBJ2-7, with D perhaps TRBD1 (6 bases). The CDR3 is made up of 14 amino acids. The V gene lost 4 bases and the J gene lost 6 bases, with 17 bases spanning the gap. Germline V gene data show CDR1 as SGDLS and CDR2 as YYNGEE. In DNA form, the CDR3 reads TGTGCCAGCAGCATAGGAGGACAGCTGAGCGAGCAGTACTTC. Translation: CASSIGGQLSEQYF.

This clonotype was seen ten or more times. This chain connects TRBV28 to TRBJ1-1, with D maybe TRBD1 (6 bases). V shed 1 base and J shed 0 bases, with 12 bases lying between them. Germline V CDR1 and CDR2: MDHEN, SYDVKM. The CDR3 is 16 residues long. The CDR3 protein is CASSLSFQGMNTEAFF. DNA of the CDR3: TGTGCCAGCAGTTTATCTTTTCAGGGGATGAACACTGAAGCTTTCTTT.

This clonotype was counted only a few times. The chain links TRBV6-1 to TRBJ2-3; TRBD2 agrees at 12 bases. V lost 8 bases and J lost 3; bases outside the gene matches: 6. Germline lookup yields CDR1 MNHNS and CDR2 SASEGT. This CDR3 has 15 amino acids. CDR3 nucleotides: TGTGCCAGCTTTTTCCTAGCGGGAGGGACAGATACGCAGTATTTT. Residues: CASFFLAGGTDTQYF.

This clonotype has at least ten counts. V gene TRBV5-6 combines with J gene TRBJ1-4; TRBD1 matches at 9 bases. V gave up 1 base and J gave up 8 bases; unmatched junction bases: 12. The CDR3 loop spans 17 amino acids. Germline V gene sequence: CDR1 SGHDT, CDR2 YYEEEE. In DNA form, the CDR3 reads TGTGCCAGCAGCTTGTGGCCCTTGACAGGGGGAGACGAAAAACTGTTTTTT. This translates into CASSLWPLTGGDEKLFF.

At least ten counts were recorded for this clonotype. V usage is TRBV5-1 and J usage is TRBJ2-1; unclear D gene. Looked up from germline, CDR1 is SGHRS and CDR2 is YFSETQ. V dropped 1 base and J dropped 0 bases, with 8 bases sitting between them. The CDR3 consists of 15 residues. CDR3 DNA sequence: TGCGCCAGCAGCTTGCCACGGAGCTCCTACAATGAGCAGTTCTTC. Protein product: CASSLPRSSYNEQFF.

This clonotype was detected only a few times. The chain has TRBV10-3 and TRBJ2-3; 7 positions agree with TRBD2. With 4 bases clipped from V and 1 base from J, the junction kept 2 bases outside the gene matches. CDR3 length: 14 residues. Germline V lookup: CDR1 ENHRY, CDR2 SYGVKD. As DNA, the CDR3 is TGTGCCATCAGTGGCGGGAGCGGCACAGATACGCAGTATTTT. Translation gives CAISGGSGTDTQYF.

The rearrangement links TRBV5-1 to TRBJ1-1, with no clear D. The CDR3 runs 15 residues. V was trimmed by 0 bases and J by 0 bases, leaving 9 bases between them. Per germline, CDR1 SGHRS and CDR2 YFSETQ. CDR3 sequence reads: CASSLGSGMNTEAFF. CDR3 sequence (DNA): TGCGCCAGCAGCTTGGGGTCGGGGATGAACACTGAAGCTTTCTTT.

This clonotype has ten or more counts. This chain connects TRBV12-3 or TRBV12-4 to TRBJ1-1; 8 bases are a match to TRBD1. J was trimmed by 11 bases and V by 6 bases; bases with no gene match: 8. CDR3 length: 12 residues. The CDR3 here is CASSPGGAGAFF. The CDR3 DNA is TGTGCCAGCAGCCCAGGGGGCGCTGGGGCTTTCTTT.

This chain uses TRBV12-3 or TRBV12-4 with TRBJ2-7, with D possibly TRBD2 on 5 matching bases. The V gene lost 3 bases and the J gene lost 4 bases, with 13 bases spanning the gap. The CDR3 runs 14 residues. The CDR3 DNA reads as TGTGCCAGCAGTTTCGGGGTCAAGGGATACGAGCAGTACTTC. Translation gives CASSFGVKGYEQYF.

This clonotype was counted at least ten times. CDR3 sequence: CASSPVVDPYNEQFF. The CDR3 bases are TGTGCCAGCAGCCCAGTTGTGGACCCCTACAATGAGCAGTTCTTC. The V and J genes are TRBV7-2 and TRBJ2-1; D unresolved. V was trimmed by 5 bases and J by 2 bases, leaving 13 bases between them. The CDR3 covers 15 residues. From germline, CDR1 is SGHTA and CDR2 FQGNSA.

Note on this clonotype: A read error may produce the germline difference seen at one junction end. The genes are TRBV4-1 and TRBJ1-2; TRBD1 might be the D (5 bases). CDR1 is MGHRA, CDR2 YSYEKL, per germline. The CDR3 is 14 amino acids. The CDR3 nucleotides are TGCGCCAGCAGCCAAGATCCGACAGTAGTCGGCTACGCCTTC. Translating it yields CASSQDPTVVGYAF.

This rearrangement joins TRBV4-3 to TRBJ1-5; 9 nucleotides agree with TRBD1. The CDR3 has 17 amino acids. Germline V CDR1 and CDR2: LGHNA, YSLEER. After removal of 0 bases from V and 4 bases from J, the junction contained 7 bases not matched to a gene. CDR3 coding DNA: TGCGCCAGCAGCCAAGATCGAAGGACAGGGGTGAATCAGCCCCAGCATTTT. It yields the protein CASSQDRRTGVNQPQHF.

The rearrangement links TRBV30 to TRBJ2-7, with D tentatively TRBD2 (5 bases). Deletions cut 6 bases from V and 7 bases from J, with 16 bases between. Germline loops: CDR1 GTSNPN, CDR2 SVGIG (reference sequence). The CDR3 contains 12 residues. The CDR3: CACGNEGGEQYF. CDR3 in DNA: TGTGCCTGTGGAAATGAAGGCGGGGAGCAGTACTTC.

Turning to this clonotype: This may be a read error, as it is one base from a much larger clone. The CDR3 protein is CAGSSSQGATDTQYF. The DNA for the CDR3 is TGTGCCGGCAGCTCCTCACAGGGAGCCACAGATACGCAGTATTTT. This rearrangement joins TRBV7-9 to TRBJ2-3; possible D gene TRBD1, 6 bases. In germline, CDR1 is SEHNR, CDR2 FQNEAQ (reference sequence). This CDR3 is 15 amino acids long.

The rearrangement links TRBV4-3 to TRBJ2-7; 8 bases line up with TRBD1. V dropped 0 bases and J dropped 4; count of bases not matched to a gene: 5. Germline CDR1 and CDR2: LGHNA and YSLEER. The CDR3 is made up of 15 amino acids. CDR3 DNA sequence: TGCGCCAGCAGCCAAGAAGGGGGACAGGAGTACGAGCAGTACTTC. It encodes CASSQEGGQEYEQYF.

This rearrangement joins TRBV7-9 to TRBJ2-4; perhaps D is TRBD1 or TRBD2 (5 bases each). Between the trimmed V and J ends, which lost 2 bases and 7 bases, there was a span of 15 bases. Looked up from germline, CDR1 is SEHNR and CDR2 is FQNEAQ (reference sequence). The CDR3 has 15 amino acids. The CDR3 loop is CASSLSVGAINIQYF. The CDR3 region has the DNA TGTGCCAGCAGCTTAAGCGTCGGGGCCATTAACATTCAGTACTTC.

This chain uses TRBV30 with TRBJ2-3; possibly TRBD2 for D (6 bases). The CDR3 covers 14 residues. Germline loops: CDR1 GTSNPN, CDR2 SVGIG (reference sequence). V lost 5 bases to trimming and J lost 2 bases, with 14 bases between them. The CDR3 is CAWSPGLTTDTQYF. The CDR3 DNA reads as TGTGCCTGGTCCCCGGGACTTACCACAGATACGCAGTATTTT.